The rows below give T cell receptor beta chains drawn from one sample of a study of pediatric ulcerative colitis. Sequenced by immunoSEQ multiplex PCR; TCRdb stores in-frame clones only, minus some. Of roughly 30,000 clones listed, 82% are singletons. Input material: blood. These receptors came from a boy aged 10-17 years with severe ulcerative colitis. Each CDR3 is given without its conserved first and last residue.

V	CDR3
TRBV19	ASSVGQGRYEQY
TRBV2	ASSFTESRVEAQH
TRBV7-3	ASSRDSNQPQH
TRBV30	AWSEGSDKLF
TRBV5-4	ASSSLTGDEQF
TRBV18	ASSPGQGNQPQH
TRBV5-6	ASSSYRLEQGFSDTQY
TRBV7-2	ASSFYTGYGYT
TRBV7-9	ASSGLFIGGYT
TRBV7-7	ASRPGTGDTGELF
TRBV6-5	ASRQNTGGNTEAF
TRBV6-6	ASSYSDGPQH
TRBV10-3	AISPVGDPTDTQY
TRBV18	ASSPFAGIEKLF
TRBV30	AWSPQEVWGNTIY
TRBV27	ASSLSTQGANYGYT
TRBV5-6	ASRPVEGGRETQY
TRBV5-1	ASSLAEARANTEAF
TRBV6-5	ASSYGKGNYGYT
TRBV11-2	ASSRRAAGLSSYNSPLH
TRBV7-2	ASSPDRVLETQY
TRBV28	ASTSDRGYNEQF
TRBV7-2	ASSLEGQLGNEQF
TRBV10-2	ASSEGDEQF
TRBV27	ASRPSGGALGTKNIQY
TRBV27	ASSSPIAGGHTDTQY
TRBV5-8	ASSFPGKGSKTQY
TRBV6-1	ASTSFRDILYGYT
TRBV5-1	ASSLGRDTDTQY
TRBV5-1	ASSLEGTGKFKQQF
TRBV5-4	ASSARGYAPQETQY
TRBV12-5	ASGLVLAGLDEQF
TRBV4-3	ASSQDRAYSYNSPLH
TRBV27	ASRLAGGITDTQY
TRBV5-4	ASHPGQNTGELF
TRBV25-1	ASSLGVNYGYT
TRBV7-2	ASSIAREGTPLH
TRBV12-5	ASGLVLGQGAGQPQH
TRBV5-1	ASSSLAGAIETQY
TRBV19	ASSMWSDTDTQY
TRBV5-4	ASKGLGGPDEQF
TRBV4-3	ASSQGQVGYGYT
TRBV6-1	ASSGTGGDGELF
TRBV6-5	ASRDRRGGRTEAF